The sequence of this T cell receptor beta chain was determined in a study of blood T cell repertoires in COVID-19. Study in general: Italy, Spain and the United States were the sources of the convalescent and acute COVID-19 samples. From T cells, B-cell-depleted T cells, or PBMCs came the material, which was cDNA or gDNA.

TCRdb's table, derived via immunoSEQ multiplex PCR, lists solely in-frame clones and lacks some. The data hold tens of thousands of clones, with roughly 80% observed a single time. With 6 bases clipped from V and 5 bases from J, the junction kept 10 bases outside the gene matches. Germline V CDR1 and CDR2: SNHLY, FYNNEI. The CDR3 runs 15 residues. This TCR was sampled from a woman aged 80 or over with active or convalescent COVID-19. This sequence joins TRBV2 and TRBJ2-5, with TRBD1 matching 9 bases. The sequencing sample was made of peripheral blood. The CDR3 protein is CASRNRGQGMETQYF. The DNA for the CDR3 is TGTGCCAGCAGAAACAGAGGACAGGGGATGGAGACCCAGTACTTC.